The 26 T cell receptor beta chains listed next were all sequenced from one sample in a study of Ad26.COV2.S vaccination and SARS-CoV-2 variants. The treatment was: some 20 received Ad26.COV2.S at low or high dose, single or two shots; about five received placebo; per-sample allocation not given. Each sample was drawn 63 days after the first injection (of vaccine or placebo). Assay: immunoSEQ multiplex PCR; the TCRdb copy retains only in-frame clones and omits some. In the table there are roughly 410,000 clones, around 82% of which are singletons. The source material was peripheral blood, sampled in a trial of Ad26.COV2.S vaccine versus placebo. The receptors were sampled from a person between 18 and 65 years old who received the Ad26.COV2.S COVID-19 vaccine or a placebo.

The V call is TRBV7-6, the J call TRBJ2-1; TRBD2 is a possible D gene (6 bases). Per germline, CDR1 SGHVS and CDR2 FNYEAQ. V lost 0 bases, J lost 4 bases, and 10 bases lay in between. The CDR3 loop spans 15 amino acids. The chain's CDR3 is CASSLAFREYNEQFF. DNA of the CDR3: TGTGCCAGCAGCTTAGCATTCCGGGAGTACAATGAGCAGTTCTTC.

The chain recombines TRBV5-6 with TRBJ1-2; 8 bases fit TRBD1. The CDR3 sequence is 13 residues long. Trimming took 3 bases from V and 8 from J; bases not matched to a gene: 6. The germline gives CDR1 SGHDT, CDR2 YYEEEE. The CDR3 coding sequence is TGTGCCAGCAGCTCCGGACAGGGCCTGGGCTACACCTTC. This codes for CASSSGQGLGYTF.

CDR3 sequence: CASSYGRKDQPQHF. CDR3 DNA sequence: TGTGCCAGCAGTTACGGGCGAAAGGATCAGCCCCAGCATTTT. The chain combines TRBV6-5 with TRBJ1-5; D not certain. Trimming removed 2 bases from V and 5 bases from J, with 10 bases in between. This CDR3 is built from 14 residues. The germline V gene encodes CDR1 MNHEY and CDR2 SVGAGI.

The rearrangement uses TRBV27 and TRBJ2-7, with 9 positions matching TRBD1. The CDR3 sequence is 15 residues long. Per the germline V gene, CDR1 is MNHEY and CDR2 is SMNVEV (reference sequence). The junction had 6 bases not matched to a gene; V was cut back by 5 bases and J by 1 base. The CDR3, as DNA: TGTGCCAGCAGTATACAGGGGGCTGGGTCCTACGAGCAGTACTTC. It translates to CASSIQGAGSYEQYF.

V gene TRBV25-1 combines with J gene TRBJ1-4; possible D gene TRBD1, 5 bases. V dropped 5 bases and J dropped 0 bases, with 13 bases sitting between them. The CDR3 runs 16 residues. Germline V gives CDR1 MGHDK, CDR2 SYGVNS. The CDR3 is CASSWGPTSTNEKLFF. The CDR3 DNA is TGTGCCAGCAGTTGGGGCCCCACATCAACTAATGAAAAACTGTTTTTT.

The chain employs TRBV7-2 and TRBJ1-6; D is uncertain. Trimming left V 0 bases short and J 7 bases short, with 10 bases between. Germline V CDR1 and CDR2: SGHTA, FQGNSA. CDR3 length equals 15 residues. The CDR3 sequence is CASSLATVFNSPLHF. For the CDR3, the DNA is TGTGCCAGCAGCTTAGCGACGGTCTTCAATTCACCCCTCCACTTT.

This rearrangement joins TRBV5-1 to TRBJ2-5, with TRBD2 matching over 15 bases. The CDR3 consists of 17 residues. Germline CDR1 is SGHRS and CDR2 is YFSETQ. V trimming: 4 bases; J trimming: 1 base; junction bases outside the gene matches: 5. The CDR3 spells CASSTGLAGGSQETQYF. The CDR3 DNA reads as TGCGCCAGCAGCACCGGACTAGCGGGAGGGAGCCAAGAGACCCAGTACTTC.

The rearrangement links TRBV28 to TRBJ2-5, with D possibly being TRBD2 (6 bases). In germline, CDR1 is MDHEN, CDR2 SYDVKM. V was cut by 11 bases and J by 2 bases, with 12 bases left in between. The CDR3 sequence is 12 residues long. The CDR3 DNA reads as TGTGCCGGTGGGACTTCGCAAGAGACCCAGTACTTC. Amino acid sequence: CAGGTSQETQYF.

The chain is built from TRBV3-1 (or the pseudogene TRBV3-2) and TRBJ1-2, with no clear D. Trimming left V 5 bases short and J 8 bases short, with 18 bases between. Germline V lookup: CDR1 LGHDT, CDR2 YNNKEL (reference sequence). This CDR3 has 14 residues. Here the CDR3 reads CASSSLDGSGGYTF. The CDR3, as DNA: TGTGCCAGCAGCTCCCTGGACGGGTCCGGAGGCTACACCTTC.

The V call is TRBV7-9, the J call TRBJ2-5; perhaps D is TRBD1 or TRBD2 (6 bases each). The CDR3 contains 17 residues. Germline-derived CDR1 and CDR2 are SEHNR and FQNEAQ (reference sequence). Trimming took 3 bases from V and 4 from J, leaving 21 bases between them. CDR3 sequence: CASSLAGVKGGRETQYF. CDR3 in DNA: TGTGCCAGCAGCTTGGCTGGAGTGAAAGGGGGGCGAGAGACCCAGTACTTC.

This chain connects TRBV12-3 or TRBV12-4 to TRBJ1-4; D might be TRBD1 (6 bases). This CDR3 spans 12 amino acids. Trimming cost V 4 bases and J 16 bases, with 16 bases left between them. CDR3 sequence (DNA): TGTGCCAGCAGTTCGGGACTGGGGGACACGTTTTTT. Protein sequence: CASSSGLGDTFF.

The CDR3 DNA is TGTGCCAGCAGCCAAGCTTCCGCTGAAGCTTTCTTT. It yields the protein CASSQASAEAFF. The chain combines TRBV3-1 (or the pseudogene TRBV3-2) with TRBJ1-1; no clear D. From germline, CDR1 is LGHDT and CDR2 YNNKEL (reference sequence). The ends were cut back, 1 base at V and 6 bases at J, with 6 bases in the middle. The length of the CDR3 is 12 residues.

CDR3 in amino acids: CASSSHPSGSPYEQYF. DNA of the CDR3: TGTGCCAGCAGCTCCCATCCTAGCGGGTCACCCTACGAGCAGTACTTC. V gene TRBV7-2 combines with J gene TRBJ2-7, with 8 bases lining up with TRBD2. The CDR3 consists of 16 residues. Looked up from germline, CDR1 is SGHTA and CDR2 is FQGNSA. V dropped 4 bases and J dropped 2; count of bases not matched to a gene: 10.

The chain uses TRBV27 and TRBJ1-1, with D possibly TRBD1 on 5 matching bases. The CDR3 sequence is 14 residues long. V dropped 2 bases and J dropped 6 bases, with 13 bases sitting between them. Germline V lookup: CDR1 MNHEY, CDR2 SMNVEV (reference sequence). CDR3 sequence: CASSLKTARSEAFF. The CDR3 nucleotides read TGTGCCAGCAGTTTAAAGACAGCGCGGTCTGAAGCTTTCTTT.

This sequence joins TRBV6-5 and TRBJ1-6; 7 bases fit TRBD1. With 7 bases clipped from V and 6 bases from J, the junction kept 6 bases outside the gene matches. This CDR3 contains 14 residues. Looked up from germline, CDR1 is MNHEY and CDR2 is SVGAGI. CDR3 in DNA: TGTGCCAGCACACCAGGACAGGTTAATTCACCCCTCCACTTT. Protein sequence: CASTPGQVNSPLHF.

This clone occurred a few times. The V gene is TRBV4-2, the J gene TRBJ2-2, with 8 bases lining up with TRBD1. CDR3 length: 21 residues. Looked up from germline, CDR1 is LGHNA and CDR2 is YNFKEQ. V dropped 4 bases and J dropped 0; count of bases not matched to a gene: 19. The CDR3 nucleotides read TGTGCCAGCAGCCGCACTCCCCGGGGCAGGGGGCCCCCCGCGAACACCGGGGAGCTGTTTTTT. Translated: CASSRTPRGRGPPANTGELFF.

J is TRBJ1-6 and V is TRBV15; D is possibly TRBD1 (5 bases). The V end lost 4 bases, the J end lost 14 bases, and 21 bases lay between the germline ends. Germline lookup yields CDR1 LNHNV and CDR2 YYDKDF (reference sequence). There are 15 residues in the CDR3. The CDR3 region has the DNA TGTGCCACCAGCATTCTTAGGGAAGGGGAGGGTTCCCTCCACTTT. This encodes CATSILREGEGSLHF.

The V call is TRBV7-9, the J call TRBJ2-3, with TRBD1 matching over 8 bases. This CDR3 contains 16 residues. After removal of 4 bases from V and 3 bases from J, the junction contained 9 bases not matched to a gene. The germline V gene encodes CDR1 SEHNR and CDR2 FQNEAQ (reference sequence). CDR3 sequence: CASSSFRGQGTDTQYF. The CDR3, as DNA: TGTGCCAGCAGCTCATTCAGGGGGCAGGGGACAGATACGCAGTATTTT.

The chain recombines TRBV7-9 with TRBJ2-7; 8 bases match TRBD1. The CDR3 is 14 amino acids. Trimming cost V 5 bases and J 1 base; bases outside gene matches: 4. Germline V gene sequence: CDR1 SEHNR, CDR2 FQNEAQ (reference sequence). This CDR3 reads CASSLDRGSYEQYF. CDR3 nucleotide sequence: TGTGCCAGCAGCCTCGACAGGGGTTCCTACGAGCAGTACTTC.

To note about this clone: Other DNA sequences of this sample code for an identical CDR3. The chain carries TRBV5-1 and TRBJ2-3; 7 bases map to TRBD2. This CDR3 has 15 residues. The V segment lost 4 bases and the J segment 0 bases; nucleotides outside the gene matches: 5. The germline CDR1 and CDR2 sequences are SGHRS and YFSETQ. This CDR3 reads CASSPSGPSTDTQYF. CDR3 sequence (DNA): TGCGCCAGCAGCCCTAGCGGTCCTAGCACAGATACGCAGTATTTT.

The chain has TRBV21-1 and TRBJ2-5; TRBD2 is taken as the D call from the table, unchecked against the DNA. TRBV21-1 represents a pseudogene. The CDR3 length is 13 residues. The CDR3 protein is CASSAGDTETQYF. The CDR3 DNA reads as TGTGCCAGCTCTGCGGGAGATACAGAGACCCAGTACTTC.

The DNA for the CDR3 is TGTGCCAGCAGTACCTACACCGGGGAGCTGTTTTTT. Amino acids: CASSTYTGELFF. The rearrangement uses TRBV6-2 or TRBV6-3 and TRBJ2-2, with D unclear. The length of the CDR3 is 12 residues. Germline assignment: CDR1 MNHEY and CDR2 SVGEGT. Trimming shortened V by 5 bases and J by 3 bases, and 4 bases separated the two germline ends.

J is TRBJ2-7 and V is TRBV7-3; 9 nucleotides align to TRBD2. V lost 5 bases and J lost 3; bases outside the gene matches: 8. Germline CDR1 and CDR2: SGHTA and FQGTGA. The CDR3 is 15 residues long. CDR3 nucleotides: TGTGCCAGCAGCCTCGGAGCGGGGGGCGGCTACGAGCAGTACTTC. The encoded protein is CASSLGAGGGYEQYF.

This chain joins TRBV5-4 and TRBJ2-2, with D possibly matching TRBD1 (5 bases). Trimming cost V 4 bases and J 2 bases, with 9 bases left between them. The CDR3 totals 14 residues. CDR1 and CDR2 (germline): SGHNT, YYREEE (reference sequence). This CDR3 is CASSRDSNTGELFF. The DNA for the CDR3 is TGTGCCAGCAGCCGTGACAGCAACACCGGGGAGCTGTTTTTT.

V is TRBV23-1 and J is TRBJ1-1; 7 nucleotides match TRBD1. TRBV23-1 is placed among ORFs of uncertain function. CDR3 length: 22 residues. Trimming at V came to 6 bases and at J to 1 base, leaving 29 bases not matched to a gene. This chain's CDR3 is CASRPRSDRLNARVNENTEAFF. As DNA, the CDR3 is TGCGCCAGCAGGCCAAGATCGGACAGGCTTAATGCGAGGGTAAATGAGAACACTGAAGCTTTCTTT.

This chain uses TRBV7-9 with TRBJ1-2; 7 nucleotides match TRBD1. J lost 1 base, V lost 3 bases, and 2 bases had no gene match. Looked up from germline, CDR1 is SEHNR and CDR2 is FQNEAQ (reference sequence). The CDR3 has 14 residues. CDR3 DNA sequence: TGTGCCAGCAGCTTGGGACAGAATAACTATGGCTACACCTTC. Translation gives CASSLGQNNYGYTF. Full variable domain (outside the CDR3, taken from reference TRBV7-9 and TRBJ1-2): DTGVSQNPRHKITKRGQNVTFRCDPISEHNRLYWYRQTLGQGPEFLTYFQNEAQLEKSRLLSDRFSAERPKGSFSTLEIQRTEQGDSAMYLCASSLGQNNYGYTFGSGTRLTVV.